What follows are 28 T cell receptor beta chains derived from one specimen sequenced in a study of control samples from healthy donors and cancer patients. Some clones are missing from TCRdb's copy, which holds only in-frame ones; the method was immunoSEQ multiplex PCR. The sample shows about 89,000 clones, about 89% of them seen only once. Sequenced sample: blood. These receptors all come from a man aged 25 to 40 in good health.

V gene TRBV5-6 combines with J gene TRBJ2-1; 10 nucleotides match TRBD1. Per germline, CDR1 SGHDT and CDR2 YYEEEE. This CDR3 is built from 15 residues. Unmatched junction bases numbered 4, after V lost 3 bases and J lost 4 bases. In DNA, the CDR3 is TGTGCCAGCAGCTGGCGACAGGGGGCATACAATGAGCAGTTCTTC. This sequence encodes CASSWRQGAYNEQFF. Together with reference TRBV5-6 and TRBJ2-1, the CDR3 gives the full variable domain: DAGVTQSPTHLIKTRGQQVTLRCSPKSGHDTVSWYQQALGQGPQFIFQYYEEEERQRGNFPDRFSGHQFPNYSSELNVNALLLGDSALYLCASSWRQGAYNEQFFGPGTRLTVL.

About this clone itself: The same CDR3 also results from other DNA sequences found in this sample. The V and J genes are TRBV11-2 and TRBJ2-3; D may match TRBD1 or TRBD2 (6 bases each). The CDR3 length is 16 residues. In germline, CDR1 is SGHAT, CDR2 FQNNGV. The germline V and J ends were trimmed by 0 bases and 5 bases, with 15 bases remaining between them. CDR3 amino acids: CASSLDVPGAVDTQYF. CDR3 nucleotides: TGTGCCAGCAGCTTAGATGTGCCGGGGGCGGTAGATACGCAGTATTTT.

The rearrangement uses TRBV12-3 or TRBV12-4 and TRBJ1-1, with D maybe TRBD1 (6 bases). The CDR3 is 13 residues long. Trimming pared 6 bases from V and 2 bases from J, leaving 10 bases between. CDR3 sequence reads: CASRETGNTEAFF. The CDR3 coding sequence is TGTGCCAGCAGGGAGACAGGTAACACTGAAGCTTTCTTT.

The chain employs TRBV6-5 and TRBJ1-3; D remains ambiguous. Germline V CDR1 and CDR2: MNHEY, SVGAGI. V was shortened by 0 bases and J by 0 bases, with 9 bases between the two germline ends. This CDR3 spans 16 amino acids. The CDR3 DNA sequence: TGTGCCAGCAGTTACTCGACGTCGAGCTCTGGAAACACCATATATTTT. It specifies CASSYSTSSSGNTIYF.

The rearrangement joins TRBV9 to TRBJ1-1, with D unclear. Germline V gene lookup returns CDR1 SGDLS and CDR2 YYNGEE. This CDR3 is 15 amino acids long. V lost 0 bases and J 3 bases, leaving 12 bases between the germline ends. This chain's CDR3 is CASSVGRRPYTEAFF. The CDR3 DNA is TGTGCCAGCAGCGTAGGTCGTAGGCCGTACACTGAAGCTTTCTTT.

The V and J genes are TRBV20-1 and TRBJ2-7, with D uncertain. Germline CDR1 is DFQATT and CDR2 is SNEGSKA (reference sequence). This CDR3 is built from 11 residues. The V gene lost 5 bases and the J gene lost 0 bases, with 5 bases spanning the gap. CDR3: CSALFSYEQYF. The CDR3 bases are TGCAGTGCTCTTTTCTCCTACGAGCAGTACTTC.

The chain carries TRBV6-6 and TRBJ1-1; 9 nucleotides line up with TRBD1. Germline CDR1 and CDR2: MNHNY and SVGAGI (reference sequence). This CDR3 region has 14 residues. V lost 4 bases, J lost 2 bases, and 2 bases stayed unmatched. The CDR3 bases are TGTGCCAGCAGTTGGACAGGGGTAAACACTGAAGCTTTCTTT. As protein: CASSWTGVNTEAFF.

This clone was counted a few times. J is TRBJ2-3 and V is TRBV29-1; 8 bases align to TRBD2. Trimming took 7 bases from V and 2 from J; bases not matched to a gene: 8. The CDR3 runs to 14 residues. Germline loops: CDR1 SQVTM, CDR2 ANQGSEA. This chain's CDR3 is CSAREGLLTDTQYF. CDR3 coding DNA: TGCAGCGCCCGGGAGGGACTCCTCACAGATACGCAGTATTTT.

This sequence joins TRBV24-1 and TRBJ2-2; 12 bases line up with TRBD1. In germline, CDR1 is KGHDR, CDR2 SFDVKD. The CDR3 runs 19 residues. V dropped 0 bases and J dropped 2; count of bases not matched to a gene: 6. CDR3 residues: CATSDLEGTGGFNTGELFF. The CDR3 coding sequence is TGTGCCACCAGTGATTTGGAGGGGACAGGGGGCTTTAACACCGGGGAGCTGTTTTTT.

This chain links TRBV5-6 with TRBJ2-6, with D unresolved. The CDR3 extends over 18 amino acids. Germline V gene lookup returns CDR1 SGHDT and CDR2 YYEEEE. Trimming took 0 bases from V and 0 from J, leaving 13 bases between them. CDR3 residues: CASSLGPRVFSGANVLTF. The CDR3 DNA sequence: TGTGCCAGCAGCTTGGGGCCACGGGTATTCTCTGGGGCCAACGTCCTGACTTTC.

The chain employs TRBV21-1 and TRBJ1-6; the table's D call of TRBD1 was not tested on the DNA. TRBV21-1 is flagged as a pseudogene. The CDR3 covers 15 residues. CDR3 protein: CASSKVYRVDSPLHF. CDR3 nucleotides: TGTGCCAGCAGCAAAGTTTACAGGGTGGATTCACCCCTCCACTTT.

The chain employs TRBV7-8 and TRBJ2-3; D uncertain. Trimming shortened V by 0 bases and J by 4 bases, and 8 bases separated the two germline ends. The CDR3 spans 14 residues. Germline values: CDR1 SGHVS, CDR2 FQNEAQ. CDR3 sequence reads: CASSLAAASDTQYF. CDR3 nucleotide sequence: TGTGCCAGCAGCTTAGCCGCCGCCTCAGATACGCAGTATTTT.

This chain links TRBV6-1 with TRBJ1-2; D unclear. V was clipped by 3 bases and J by 4 bases, with 15 bases between them. CDR1 and CDR2 (germline): MNHNS, SASEGT. The CDR3 contains 15 residues. CDR3 in DNA: TGTGCCAGCAGTGATGTCAGCGGGGTGGGCTATGGCTACACCTTC. Translating gives CASSDVSGVGYGYTF.

The chain is built from TRBV5-6 and TRBJ1-1, with D perhaps matching TRBD1 (5 bases). The CDR3 totals 15 residues. CDR1 and CDR2 (germline): SGHDT, YYEEEE. V was pared by 3 bases and J by 4 bases, with 16 bases between. Here the CDR3 reads CASSSIGRGGTEAFF. As DNA, the CDR3 is TGTGCCAGCAGCTCTATTGGCCGGGGGGGCACTGAAGCTTTCTTT.

The chain employs TRBV19 and TRBJ2-7, with D tentatively TRBD2 (7 bases). CDR1 LNHDA and CDR2 SQIVND come from the germline V gene (reference sequence). This CDR3 spans 15 amino acids. Trimming removed 3 bases from V and 6 bases from J, with 18 bases in between. CDR3 amino acids: CASSISGAGGLEQYF. The CDR3 bases are TGTGCCAGTAGTATCTCGGGGGCCGGGGGGCTCGAGCAGTACTTC.

This chain joins TRBV6-5 and TRBJ1-1, with a tentative D call TRBD1 (5 bases). V was cut by 7 bases and J by 4 bases, with 13 bases left in between. Looked up from germline, CDR1 is MNHEY and CDR2 is SVGAGI. The CDR3 totals 13 residues. The chain's CDR3 is CASTPPGGTEAFF. CDR3 sequence (DNA): TGTGCCAGCACCCCCCCGGGGGGCACTGAAGCTTTCTTT.

CDR3 sequence reads: CASSPVAGGRTDTQYF. The CDR3, as DNA: TGTGCCAGTAGTCCCGTAGCGGGGGGTCGAACAGATACGCAGTATTTT. This chain connects TRBV19 to TRBJ2-3; 10 nucleotides line up with TRBD2. The V gene end was trimmed by 5 bases and the J gene end by 3 bases; junction bases not matched to a gene: 8. CDR1 LNHDA and CDR2 SQIVND come from the germline V gene (reference sequence). This CDR3 is built from 16 residues.

The chain carries TRBV12-3 or TRBV12-4 and TRBJ2-2, with a possible D match to TRBD2 (5 bases). The CDR3 spans 12 residues. Between the trimmed V and J ends, which lost 6 bases and 5 bases, there was a span of 7 bases. This chain's CDR3 is CASRPGTGELFF. For the CDR3, the DNA is TGTGCCAGCAGGCCGGGGACCGGGGAGCTGTTTTTT.

The gene calls are TRBV14 and TRBJ1-1, with D perhaps TRBD1 (5 bases). CDR3 length: 14 residues. Trimming cost V 4 bases and J 0 bases, with 9 bases left between them. Germline V gene lookup returns CDR1 SGHDN and CDR2 FVKESK. In nucleotides, the CDR3 is TGTGCCAGCAGCCTGGGACGGATGAACACTGAAGCTTTCTTT. Its translation is CASSLGRMNTEAFF.

The chain couples TRBV5-6 to TRBJ1-5; no firm D call. This CDR3 spans 15 amino acids. V was clipped by 2 bases and J by 2 bases, with 11 bases between them. CDR1 and CDR2 from the germline V gene are SGHDT and YYEEEE. This chain's CDR3 is CASSFWQSRNQPQHF. CDR3 in DNA: TGTGCCAGCAGCTTTTGGCAGTCCCGCAATCAGCCCCAGCATTTT.

This chain connects TRBV2 to TRBJ2-2; D is ambiguous. Germline CDR1 SNHLY, CDR2 FYNNEI. Trimming cost V 2 bases and J 5 bases, with 9 bases left between them. The length of the CDR3 is 14 residues. CDR3 DNA: TGTGCCAGCAGTGAAATCCCGGAGACCGGGGAGCTGTTTTTT. This gives the protein CASSEIPETGELFF.

V and J are TRBV2 and TRBJ2-3, with 8 bases identical to TRBD2. The germline V gene has CDR1 SNHLY and CDR2 FYNNEI. Unmatched junction bases numbered 5, after V lost 8 bases and J lost 4 bases. CDR3 length: 13 residues. The CDR3 DNA is TGTGCCAGCGGGACTAGTCCCCCAGATACGCAGTATTTT. Translating it yields CASGTSPPDTQYF.

This clone has a count of ten or more. The gene calls are TRBV7-8 and TRBJ1-1; tentative D call: TRBD1 (6 bases). V was pared by 5 bases and J by 2 bases, with 9 bases between. Per the germline V gene, CDR1 is SGHVS and CDR2 is FQNEAQ. The CDR3 has 13 amino acids. The CDR3 DNA follows: TGTGCCAGCAGCCCGACAGGAAACACTGAAGCTTTCTTT. It yields the protein CASSPTGNTEAFF.

The gene calls are TRBV25-1 and TRBJ1-2, with D possibly being TRBD1 (5 bases). Trimming removed 6 bases at V and 8 bases at J, with 16 bases between. The CDR3 is 13 residues long. Looked up from germline, CDR1 is MGHDK and CDR2 is SYGVNS. In DNA form, the CDR3 reads TGTGCCAGCAGCAGGGCGGCAATGGGCGGCTACACCTTC. This encodes CASSRAAMGGYTF.

The chain joins TRBV6-6 to TRBJ1-3; a possible D gene is TRBD1 (5 bases). CDR3 size: 14 residues. V was clipped by 8 bases and J by 2 bases, with 13 bases between them. Germline V gene sequence: CDR1 MNHNY, CDR2 SVGAGI (reference sequence). The CDR3 DNA reads as TGTGCCAGCGCTACAAGACAGACTGGAAACACCATATATTTT. Protein: CASATRQTGNTIYF.

This rearrangement joins TRBV5-1 to TRBJ2-1; D is undetermined. Per the germline V gene, CDR1 is SGHRS and CDR2 is YFSETQ. CDR3 length equals 13 residues. The V end lost 4 bases, the J end lost 3 bases, and 8 bases lay between the germline ends. CDR3 loop: CASSGTIYNEQFF. For the CDR3, the DNA is TGCGCCAGCAGCGGAACAATCTACAATGAGCAGTTCTTC.

The gene calls are TRBV6-5 and TRBJ2-7; 8 positions match TRBD1. Trimming took 1 base from V and 1 from J; bases not matched to a gene: 6. The germline V gene encodes CDR1 MNHEY and CDR2 SVGAGI. The CDR3 length is 16 residues. DNA for the CDR3: TGTGCCAGCAGTTACTTGGGACAGGAGCTATCCTACGAGCAGTACGTC. Protein product: CASSYLGQELSYEQYV.

CDR3 coding DNA: TGCGCCAGCAGCCAAGAGGACACTGAGCAGTTCTTC. It codes for CASSQEDTEQFF. The chain uses TRBV4-1 and TRBJ2-1; the D gene is possibly TRBD1 (5 bases). CDR1 and CDR2 from the germline V gene are MGHRA and YSYEKL. The CDR3 extends over 12 amino acids. Trimming shortened V by 0 bases and J by 9 bases, and 6 bases separated the two germline ends.